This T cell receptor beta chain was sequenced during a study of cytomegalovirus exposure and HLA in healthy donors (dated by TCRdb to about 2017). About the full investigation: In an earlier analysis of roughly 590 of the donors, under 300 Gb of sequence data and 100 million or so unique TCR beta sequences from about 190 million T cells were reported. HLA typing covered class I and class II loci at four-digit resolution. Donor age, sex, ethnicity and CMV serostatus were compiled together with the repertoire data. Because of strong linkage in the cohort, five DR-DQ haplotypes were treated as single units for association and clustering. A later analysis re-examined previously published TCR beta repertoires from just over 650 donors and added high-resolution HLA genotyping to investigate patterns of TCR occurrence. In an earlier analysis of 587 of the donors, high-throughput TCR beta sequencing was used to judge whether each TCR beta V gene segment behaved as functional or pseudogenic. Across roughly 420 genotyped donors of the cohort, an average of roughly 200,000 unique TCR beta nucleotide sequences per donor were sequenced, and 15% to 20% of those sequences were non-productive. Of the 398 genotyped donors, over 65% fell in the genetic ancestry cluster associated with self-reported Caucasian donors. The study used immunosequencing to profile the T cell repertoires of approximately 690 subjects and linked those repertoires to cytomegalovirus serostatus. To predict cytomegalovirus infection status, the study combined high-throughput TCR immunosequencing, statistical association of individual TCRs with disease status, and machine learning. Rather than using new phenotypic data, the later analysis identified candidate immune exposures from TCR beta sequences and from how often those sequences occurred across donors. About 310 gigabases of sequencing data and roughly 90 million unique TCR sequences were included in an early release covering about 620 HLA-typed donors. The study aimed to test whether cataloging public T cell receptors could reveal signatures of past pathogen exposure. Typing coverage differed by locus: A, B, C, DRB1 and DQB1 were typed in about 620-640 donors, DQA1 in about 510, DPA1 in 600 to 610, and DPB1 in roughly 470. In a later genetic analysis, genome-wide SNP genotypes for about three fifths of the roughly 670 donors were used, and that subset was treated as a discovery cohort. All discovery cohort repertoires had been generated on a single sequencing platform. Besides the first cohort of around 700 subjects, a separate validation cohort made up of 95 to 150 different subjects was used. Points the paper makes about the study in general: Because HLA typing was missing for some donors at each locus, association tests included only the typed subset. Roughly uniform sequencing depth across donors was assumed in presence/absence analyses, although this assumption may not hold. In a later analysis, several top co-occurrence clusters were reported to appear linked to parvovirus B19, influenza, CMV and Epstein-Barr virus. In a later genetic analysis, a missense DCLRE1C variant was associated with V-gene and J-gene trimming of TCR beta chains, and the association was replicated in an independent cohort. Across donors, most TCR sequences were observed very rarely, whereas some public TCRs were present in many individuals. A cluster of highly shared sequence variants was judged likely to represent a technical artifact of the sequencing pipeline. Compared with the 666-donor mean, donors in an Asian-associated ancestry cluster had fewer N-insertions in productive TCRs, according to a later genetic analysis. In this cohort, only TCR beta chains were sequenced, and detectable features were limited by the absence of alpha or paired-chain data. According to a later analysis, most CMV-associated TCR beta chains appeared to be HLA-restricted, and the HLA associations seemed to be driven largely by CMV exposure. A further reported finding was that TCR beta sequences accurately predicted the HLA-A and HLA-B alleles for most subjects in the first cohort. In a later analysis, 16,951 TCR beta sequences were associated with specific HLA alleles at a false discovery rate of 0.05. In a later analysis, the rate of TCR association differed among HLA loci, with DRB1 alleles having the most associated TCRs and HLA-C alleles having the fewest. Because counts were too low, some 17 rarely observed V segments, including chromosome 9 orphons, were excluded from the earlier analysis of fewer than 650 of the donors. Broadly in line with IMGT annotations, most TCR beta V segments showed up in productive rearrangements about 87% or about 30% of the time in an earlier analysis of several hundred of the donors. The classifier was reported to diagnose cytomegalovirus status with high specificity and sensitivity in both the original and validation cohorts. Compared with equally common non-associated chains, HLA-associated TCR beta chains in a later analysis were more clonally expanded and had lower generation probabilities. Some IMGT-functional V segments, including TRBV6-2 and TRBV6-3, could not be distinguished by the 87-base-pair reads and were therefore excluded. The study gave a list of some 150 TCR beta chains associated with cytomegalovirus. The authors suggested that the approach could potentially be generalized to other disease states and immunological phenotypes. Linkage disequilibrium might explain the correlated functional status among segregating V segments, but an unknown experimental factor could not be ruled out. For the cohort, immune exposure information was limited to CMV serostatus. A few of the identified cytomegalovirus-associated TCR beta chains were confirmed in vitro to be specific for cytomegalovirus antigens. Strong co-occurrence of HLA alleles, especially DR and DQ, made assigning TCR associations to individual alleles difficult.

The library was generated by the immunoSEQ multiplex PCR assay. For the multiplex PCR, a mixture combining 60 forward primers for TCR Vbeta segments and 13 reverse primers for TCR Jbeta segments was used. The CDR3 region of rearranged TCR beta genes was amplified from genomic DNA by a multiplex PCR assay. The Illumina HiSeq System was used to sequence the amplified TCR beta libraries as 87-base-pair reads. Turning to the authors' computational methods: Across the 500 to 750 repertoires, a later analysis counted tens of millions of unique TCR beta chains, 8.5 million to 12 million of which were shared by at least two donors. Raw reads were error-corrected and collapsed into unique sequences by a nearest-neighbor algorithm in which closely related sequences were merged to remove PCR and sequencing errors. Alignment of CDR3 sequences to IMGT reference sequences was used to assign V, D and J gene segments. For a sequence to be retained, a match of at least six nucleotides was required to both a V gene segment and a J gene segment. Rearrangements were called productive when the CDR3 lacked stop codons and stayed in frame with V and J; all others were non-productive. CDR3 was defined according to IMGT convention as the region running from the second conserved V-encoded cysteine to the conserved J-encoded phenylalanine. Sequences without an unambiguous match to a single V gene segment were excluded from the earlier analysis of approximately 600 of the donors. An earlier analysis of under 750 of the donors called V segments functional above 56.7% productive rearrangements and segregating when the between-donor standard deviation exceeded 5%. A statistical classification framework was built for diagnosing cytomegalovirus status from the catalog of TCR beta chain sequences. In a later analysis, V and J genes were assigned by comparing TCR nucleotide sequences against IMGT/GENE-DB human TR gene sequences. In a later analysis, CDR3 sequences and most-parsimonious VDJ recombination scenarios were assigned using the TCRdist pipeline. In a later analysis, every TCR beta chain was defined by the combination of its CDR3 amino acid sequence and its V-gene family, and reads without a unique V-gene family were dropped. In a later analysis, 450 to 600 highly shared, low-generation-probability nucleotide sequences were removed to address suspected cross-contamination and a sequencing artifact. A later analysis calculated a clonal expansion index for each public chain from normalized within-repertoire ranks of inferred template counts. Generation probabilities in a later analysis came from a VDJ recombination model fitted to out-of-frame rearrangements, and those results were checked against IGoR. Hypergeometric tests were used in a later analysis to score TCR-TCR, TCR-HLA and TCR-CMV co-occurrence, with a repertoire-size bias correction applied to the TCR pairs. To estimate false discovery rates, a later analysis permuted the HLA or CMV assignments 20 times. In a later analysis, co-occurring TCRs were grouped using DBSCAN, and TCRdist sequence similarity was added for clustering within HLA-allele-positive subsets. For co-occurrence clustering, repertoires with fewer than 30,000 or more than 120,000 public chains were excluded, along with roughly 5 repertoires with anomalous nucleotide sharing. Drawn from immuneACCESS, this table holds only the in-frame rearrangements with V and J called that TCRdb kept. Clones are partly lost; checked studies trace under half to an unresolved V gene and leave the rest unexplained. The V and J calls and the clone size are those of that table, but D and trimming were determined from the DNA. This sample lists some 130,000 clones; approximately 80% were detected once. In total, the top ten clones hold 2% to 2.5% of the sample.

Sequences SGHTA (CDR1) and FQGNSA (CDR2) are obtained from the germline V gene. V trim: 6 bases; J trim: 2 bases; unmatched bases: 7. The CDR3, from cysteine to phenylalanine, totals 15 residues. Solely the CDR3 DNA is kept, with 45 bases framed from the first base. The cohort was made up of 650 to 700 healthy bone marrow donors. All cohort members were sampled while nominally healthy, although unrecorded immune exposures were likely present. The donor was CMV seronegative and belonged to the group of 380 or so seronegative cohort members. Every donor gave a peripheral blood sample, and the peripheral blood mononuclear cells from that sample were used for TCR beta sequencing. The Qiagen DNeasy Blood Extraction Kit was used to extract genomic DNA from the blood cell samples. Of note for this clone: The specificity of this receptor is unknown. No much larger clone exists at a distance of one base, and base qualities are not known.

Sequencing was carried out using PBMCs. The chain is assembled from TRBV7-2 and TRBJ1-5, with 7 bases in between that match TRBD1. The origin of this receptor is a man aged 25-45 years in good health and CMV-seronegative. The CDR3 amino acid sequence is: CASRPGTAGNQPQHF. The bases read TGTGCCAGCAGACCCGGGACAGCGGGCAATCAGCCCCAGCATTTT. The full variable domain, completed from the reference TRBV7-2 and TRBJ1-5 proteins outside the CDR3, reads GAGVSQSPSNKVTEKGKDVELRCDPISGHTALYWYRQSLGQGLEFLIYFQGNSAPDKSGLPSDRFSAERTGGSVSTLTIQRTQQEDSAVYLCASRPGTAGNQPQHFGDGTRLSIL.